The present entry profiles one TCR beta chain with its context. What it recognizes is unknown. TCRdb itself ran the 5' RACE reads through MiXCR, one entry per CDR3 protein. Here the sample spans hundreds of thousands of distinct CDR3 sequences, 15% to 20% being singletons. These data belong to a study of identical twins. Overall study results and limits: The degree of excess twin sharing was weaker in beta out-of-frame sequences.

CDR1 is SNHLY, CDR2 FYNNEI, per germline. V lost 9 bases and J lost 5; bases outside the gene matches: 3. The CDR3 is made up of 12 amino acids. Separately, the same data were catalogued under a study of T cells expressing NK-cell markers. That study reports: Repertoires of TCR beta were obtained from T cells sorted as CD3+CD56+NKG2C+, CD3+CD56+NKG2C- and CD3+CD56-NKG2C+. In several experiments, an anti-gamma-delta TCR antibody restricted sorting to alpha-beta TCR T cells. In a few donors, dominant clonotypes made up about 25-65% of CD3+CD56-NKG2C+ cells.

The sequenced material came from PBMCs. The chain links TRBV2 to TRBJ2-5, with 10 positions matching TRBD1. This sequence was found in a woman aged 18 to 35 in good health. The CDR3 coding sequence is TGTGCCAGACGGACAGGGGGTGAGACCCAGTACTTC. Translating it yields CARRTGGETQYF.